This T cell receptor beta chain comes out of a study of blood T cell repertoires in COVID-19. The overall study: From the United States, Italy and Spain came samples of acute and convalescent COVID-19. Nucleic acid was either cDNA or gDNA, and it came from T cells, B-cell-depleted T cells, or PBMCs.

In the original processing: Amplification with reference gene primers provided the estimates of nucleated cell counts. Libraries were prepared by immunoSEQ multiplex PCR; TCRdb keeps only in-frame clonotypes and omits some of them. V and J calls and clone size are given by that table; D and trimming were obtained from the DNA. The data contain a few hundred thousand clones, just under 85% of them singletons. Unmatched junction bases numbered 10, after V lost 3 bases and J lost 6 bases. The CDR3 has 15 residues. Germline CDR1 and CDR2: SGDLS and YYNGEE. The gene calls are TRBV9 and TRBJ1-1; 8 bases are a match to TRBD1. Sequences were obtained from peripheral blood. The sequence derives from a woman in her 50s with active or convalescent COVID-19. CDR3 bases: TGTGCCAGCAGCGGCGGACAGGGCGAATTCGCTGAAGCTTTCTTT. It is translated as CASSGGQGEFAEAFF. Complete variable domain (other parts from reference TRBV9 and TRBJ1-1): DSGVTQTPKHLITATGQRVTLRCSPRSGDLSVYWYQQSLDQGLQFLIQYYNGEERAKGNILERFSAQQFPDLHSELNLSSLELGDSALYFCASSGGQGEFAEAFFGQGTRLTVV.